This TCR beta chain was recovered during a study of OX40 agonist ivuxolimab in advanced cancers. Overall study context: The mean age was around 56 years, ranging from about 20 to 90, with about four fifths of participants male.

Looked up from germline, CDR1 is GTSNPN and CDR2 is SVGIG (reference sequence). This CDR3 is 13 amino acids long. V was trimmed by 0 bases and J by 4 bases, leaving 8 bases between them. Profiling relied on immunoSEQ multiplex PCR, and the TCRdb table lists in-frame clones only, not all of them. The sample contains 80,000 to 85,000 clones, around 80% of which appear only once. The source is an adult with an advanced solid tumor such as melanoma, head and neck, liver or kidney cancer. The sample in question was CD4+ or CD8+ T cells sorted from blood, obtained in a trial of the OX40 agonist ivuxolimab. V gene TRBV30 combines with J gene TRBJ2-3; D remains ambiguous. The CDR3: CAWSVLRPDTQYF. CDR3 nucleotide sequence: TGTGCCTGGAGTGTACTGAGGCCAGATACGCAGTATTTT.